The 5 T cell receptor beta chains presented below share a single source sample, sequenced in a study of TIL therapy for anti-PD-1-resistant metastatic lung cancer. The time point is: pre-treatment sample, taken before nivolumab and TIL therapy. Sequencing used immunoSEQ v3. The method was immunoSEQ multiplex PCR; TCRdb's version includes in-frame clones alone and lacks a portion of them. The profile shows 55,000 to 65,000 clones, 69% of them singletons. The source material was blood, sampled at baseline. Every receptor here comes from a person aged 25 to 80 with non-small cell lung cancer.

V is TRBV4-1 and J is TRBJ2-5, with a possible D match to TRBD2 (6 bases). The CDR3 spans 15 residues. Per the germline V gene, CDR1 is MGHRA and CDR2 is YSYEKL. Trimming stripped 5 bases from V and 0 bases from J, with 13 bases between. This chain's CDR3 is CASSSRLGNQETQYF. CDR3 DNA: TGCGCCAGCAGCTCACGACTAGGGAACCAAGAGACCCAGTACTTC.

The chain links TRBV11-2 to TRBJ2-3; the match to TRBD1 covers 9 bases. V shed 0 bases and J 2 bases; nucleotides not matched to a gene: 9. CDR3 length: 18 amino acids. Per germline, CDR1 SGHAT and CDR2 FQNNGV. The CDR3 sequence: CASSLDARTGASTDTQYF. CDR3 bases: TGTGCCAGCAGCTTAGACGCTCGGACAGGGGCGTCCACAGATACGCAGTATTTT.

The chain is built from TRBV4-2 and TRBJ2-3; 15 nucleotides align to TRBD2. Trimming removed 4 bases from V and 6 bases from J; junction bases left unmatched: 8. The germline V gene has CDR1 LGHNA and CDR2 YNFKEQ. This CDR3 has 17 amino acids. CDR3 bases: TGTGCCAGCAGCCGACGCCCCGGGACTAGCGGGGGGGATACGCAGTATTTT. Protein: CASSRRPGTSGGDTQYF.

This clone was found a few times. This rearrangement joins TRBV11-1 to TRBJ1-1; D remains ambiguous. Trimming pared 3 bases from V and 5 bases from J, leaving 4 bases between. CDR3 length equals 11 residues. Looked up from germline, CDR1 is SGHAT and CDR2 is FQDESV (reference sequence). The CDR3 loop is CASSFGTEAFF. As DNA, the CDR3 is TGTGCCAGCAGCTTCGGGACTGAAGCTTTCTTT. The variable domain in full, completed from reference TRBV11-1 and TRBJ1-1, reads EAEVAQSPRYKITEKSQAVAFWCDPISGHATLYWYRQILGQGPELLVQFQDESVVDDSQLPKDRFSAERLKGVDSTLKIQPAELGDSAMYLCASSFGTEAFFGQGTRLTVV.

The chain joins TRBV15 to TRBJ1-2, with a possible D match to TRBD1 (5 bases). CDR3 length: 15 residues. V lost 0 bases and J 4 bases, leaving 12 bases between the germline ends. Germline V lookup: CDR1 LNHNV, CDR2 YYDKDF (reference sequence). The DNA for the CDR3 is TGTGCCACCAGCAGAGATCATCAGGGCGGCTATGGCTACACCTTC. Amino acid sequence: CATSRDHQGGYGYTF.